This TCR beta chain originates from a study of blood T cell repertoires in COVID-19. Overall study context: COVID-19 samples from acute and convalescent phases originated in the United States, Italy and Spain. T cells, B-cell-depleted T cells, or PBMCs provided the cDNA or gDNA that served as material.

Study processing details: Reference gene primer amplification in the assay estimated nucleated cell counts. Sequencing used immunoSEQ multiplex PCR; TCRdb keeps in-frame clones, though not all of them. V and J calls and clone size are copied from that table; D and trimming were computed from the DNA. Among just under 250,000 clones listed, around 85% were seen once. The germline V gene has CDR1 SGDLS and CDR2 YYNGEE. V lost 4 bases and J lost 3, with 14 bases in between. The CDR3 is made up of 14 amino acids. The receptor comes from a woman in her 30s who had recovered from COVID-19. The chain employs TRBV9 and TRBJ2-7, with D possibly matching TRBD2 (6 bases). Material: peripheral blood. The CDR3 nucleotides read TGTGCCAGCAGCCCCGGGGGAGAGGGCTACGAGCAGTACTTC. This gives the protein CASSPGGEGYEQYF.